The rows below give T cell receptor beta chains drawn from one sample of a study of shared clonotypes between healthy human individuals. TCRdb's table, derived via immunoSEQ multiplex PCR, lists solely in-frame clones and lacks some. This sample yields 950,000 to 1,100,000 clones, of which roughly 74% are seen a single time; roughly 0.62% belongs to the top ten. The sequenced sample was memory CD4+ T cells from PBMCs. These receptors were collected from a man aged 18 to 29 in good health. Some clones in this sample may be carry-over from other donors' samples. Both conserved end residues are part of each CDR3. Each record gives: CDR3 protein, CDR3 DNA, J gene, CDR3 length, D gene, V gene, clone size. The D gene is left open where the match is weak. Clone sizes are given selectively: once, few, many, or a class where the clone is expanded.

CDR3aa: CASSFRDWNEKLFF; CDR3nt: TGTGCCAGCAGCTTCCGGGACTGGAATGAAAAACTGTTTTTT; j_gene: TRBJ1-4; len: 14; d_gene: NA; v_gene: TRBV5-6; abundance: NA
CDR3aa: CSAQGENEKLFF; CDR3nt: TGCAGCGCACAGGGGGAAAATGAAAAACTGTTTTTT; j_gene: TRBJ1-4; len: 12; d_gene: TRBD1; v_gene: TRBV29-1; abundance: NA
CDR3aa: CASSSRRDRGMNTEAFF; CDR3nt: TGTGCCAGCAGCAGCCGCCGGGACAGGGGCATGAACACTGAAGCTTTCTTT; j_gene: TRBJ1-1; len: 17; d_gene: TRBD1; v_gene: TRBV9; abundance: few
CDR3aa: CASSPGLAGAYNEQFF; CDR3nt: TGTGCCAGCTCACCGGGACTAGCGGGGGCCTACAATGAGCAGTTCTTC; j_gene: TRBJ2-1; len: 16; d_gene: TRBD2; v_gene: TRBV18; abundance: few
CDR3aa: CASSATGTGTFEAFF; CDR3nt: TGTGCCAGCAGCGCCACCGGGACAGGGACGTTTGAAGCTTTCTTT; j_gene: TRBJ1-1; len: 15; d_gene: TRBD1; v_gene: TRBV9; abundance: NA
CDR3aa: CSVERLAGDALHTDTQYF; CDR3nt: TGCAGCGTTGAAAGGCTAGCGGGGGACGCTTTGCACACAGATACGCAGTATTTT; j_gene: TRBJ2-3; len: 18; d_gene: TRBD2; v_gene: TRBV29-1; abundance: NA
CDR3aa: CASSVRLAKYNEQFF; CDR3nt: TGTGCCAGCAGCGTACGGCTAGCGAAATACAATGAGCAGTTCTTC; j_gene: TRBJ2-1; len: 15; d_gene: NA; v_gene: TRBV9; abundance: NA
CDR3aa: CASSPGLGVTGELFF; CDR3nt: TGTGCCAGCAGTCCCGGACTAGGTGTCACCGGGGAGCTGTTTTTT; j_gene: TRBJ2-2; len: 15; d_gene: TRBD2; v_gene: TRBV28; abundance: NA
CDR3aa: CASSPLRDYGYTF; CDR3nt: TGTGCCAGCTCACCACTCAGGGACTATGGCTACACCTTC; j_gene: TRBJ1-2; len: 13; d_gene: NA; v_gene: TRBV18; abundance: NA
CDR3aa: CASSLAASYNEQFF; CDR3nt: TGCGCCAGCAGCTTGGCAGCGTCCTACAATGAGCAGTTCTTC; j_gene: TRBJ2-1; len: 14; d_gene: NA; v_gene: TRBV5-1; abundance: NA
CDR3aa: CASSSWWTAADRETQYF; CDR3nt: TGTGCCAGCAGTTCCTGGTGGACAGCGGCCGATCGGGAGACCCAGTACTTC; j_gene: TRBJ2-5; len: 17; d_gene: NA; v_gene: TRBV27; abundance: NA
CDR3aa: CASSSRDRQETQYF; CDR3nt: TGCGCCAGCAGCTCCCGGGACCGCCAAGAGACCCAGTACTTC; j_gene: TRBJ2-5; len: 14; d_gene: NA; v_gene: TRBV4-3; abundance: NA
CDR3aa: CASFSGGGYTF; CDR3nt: TGTGCCAGCTTTTCCGGCGGGGGCTACACCTTC; j_gene: TRBJ1-2; len: 11; d_gene: NA; v_gene: TRBV28; abundance: once
CDR3aa: CASSDLTSGSSYNEQFF; CDR3nt: TGCGCCAGCAGTGACTTGACTAGCGGGAGCTCCTACAATGAGCAGTTCTTC; j_gene: TRBJ2-1; len: 17; d_gene: TRBD2; v_gene: TRBV10-2; abundance: NA
CDR3aa: CASSPGGLFHEQFF; CDR3nt: TGTGCCAGCTCACCGGGGGGGCTGTTCCATGAGCAGTTCTTC; j_gene: TRBJ2-1; len: 14; d_gene: NA; v_gene: TRBV18; abundance: once
CDR3aa: CASTRGLLSYEQYF; CDR3nt: TGTGCCAGCACGCGGGGACTCCTCTCCTACGAGCAGTACTTC; j_gene: TRBJ2-7; len: 14; d_gene: NA; v_gene: TRBV9; abundance: NA
CDR3aa: CASTRPSDTGELFF; CDR3nt: TGTGCCAGCACCAGGCCCAGCGACACCGGGGAGCTGTTTTTT; j_gene: TRBJ2-2; len: 14; d_gene: NA; v_gene: TRBV21-1; abundance: NA
CDR3aa: CAIQGANTEAFF; CDR3nt: TGTGCCATCCAGGGGGCGAACACTGAAGCTTTCTTT; j_gene: TRBJ1-1; len: 12; d_gene: TRBD1; v_gene: TRBV10-3; abundance: many
CDR3aa: CASRPLEVSTDTQYF; CDR3nt: TGTGCCAGCAGACCGCTAGAGGTTAGCACAGATACGCAGTATTTT; j_gene: TRBJ2-3; len: 15; d_gene: NA; v_gene: TRBV6-5; abundance: few